The T cell receptor beta chain under discussion was sequenced for a study of cytomegalovirus exposure and HLA in healthy donors. Study-wide results and limits: Most of the CMV-associated TCR beta chains (in a later analysis) appeared to be HLA-restricted. A later analysis showed that HLA-associated TCR beta chains had undergone more clonal expansion than equally common others.

In the case of this clone: Its antigen is unidentified.

The V and J ends lost 4 bases and 6 bases, in that order; junction bases with no gene match: 9. This CDR3 region has 18 residues. Germline V gene sequence: CDR1 LGHNA, CDR2 YNFKEQ. PCR used 60 Vbeta primers and 13 Jbeta primers. Repertoires were generated with immunoSEQ multiplex PCR, while TCRdb's copy carries only in-frame clones and drops some. The repertoire includes about 130,000 clones, around 70% of them detected once, and approximately 2.1% sits in the top ten. This receptor was obtained from a woman aged 40 to 50 in good health and CMV-seropositive. Specimen: PBMCs. The chain recombines TRBV4-2 with TRBJ2-1, with 16 bases fitting TRBD2. The CDR3 DNA reads as TGTGCCAGCAGCCTCAGCCCTGGGACTAGCGGGAGGGGCAATGAGCAGTTCTTC. As protein: CASSLSPGTSGRGNEQFF.